The 17 T cell receptor beta chains listed next were all sequenced from one sample in a study of shared clonotypes between healthy human individuals. CD45RO negativity and positive selection for CCR7 defined naive CD8 cells, a population that excluded terminally differentiated effector memory CD45RA+ cells. Profiling relied on immunoSEQ multiplex PCR, and the TCRdb table lists in-frame clones only, not all of them. The repertoire holds approximately 2,000,000 clones, with 90% to 95% as singletons. The sequencing input was naive CD8+ T cells from PBMCs. These TCRs come from a man aged 18 to 29 in good health. Some clones in this sample may be carry-over from other donors' samples.

The chain combines TRBV9 with TRBJ2-1; D unresolved. This CDR3 region has 13 residues. Germline lookup yields CDR1 SGDLS and CDR2 YYNGEE. V lost 4 bases and J lost 5, with 10 bases in between. The CDR3 sequence is CASSPYDDNEQFF. The CDR3, as DNA: TGTGCCAGCAGCCCATATGACGACAATGAGCAGTTCTTC.

The V gene is TRBV7-9, the J gene TRBJ1-1; a possible D gene is TRBD1 (6 bases). The CDR3 is 16 residues long. V was shortened by 5 bases and J by 0 bases, with 16 bases between the two germline ends. Germline CDR1 SEHNR, CDR2 FQNEAQ (reference sequence). The CDR3 DNA follows: TGTGCCAGCAGCCCGCTAACGACAGGATTGAACACTGAAGCTTTCTTT. It specifies CASSPLTTGLNTEAFF. Full variable domain (rest looked up from reference TRBV7-9 and TRBJ1-1): DTGVSQNPRHKITKRGQNVTFRCDPISEHNRLYWYRQTLGQGPEFLTYFQNEAQLEKSRLLSDRFSAERPKGSFSTLEIQRTEQGDSAMYLCASSPLTTGLNTEAFFGQGTRLTVV.

This clone appeared a few times. The chain uses TRBV6-1 and TRBJ1-2; D call uncertain. CDR1 is MNHNS and CDR2 is SASEGT in the germline V gene. V shed 9 bases and J shed 8 bases, with 10 bases lying between them. The CDR3 runs 10 residues. As DNA, the CDR3 is TGTGCCAGTGCTGCGGAGGGCTACACCTTC. Residues: CASAAEGYTF.

J is TRBJ2-7 and V is TRBV7-6; TRBD1 aligns across 7 bases. CDR1 and CDR2 from the germline V gene are SGHVS and FNYEAQ. The CDR3 has 15 amino acids. V gave up 6 bases and J gave up 3 bases; unmatched junction bases: 11. CDR3 sequence: CASSPNPGQIYEQYF. CDR3 in DNA: TGTGCCAGCAGTCCCAACCCGGGACAGATCTACGAGCAGTACTTC.

In regard to this clone: The sample contains more than one DNA sequence encoding this CDR3. The genes are TRBV27 and TRBJ2-5, with D perhaps matching TRBD1 (5 bases). Between the trimmed V and J ends, which lost 3 bases and 1 base, there was a span of 9 bases. The CDR3 is 14 amino acids. Germline V gives CDR1 MNHEY, CDR2 SMNVEV (reference sequence). CDR3 bases: TGTGCCAGCAGTTTTCGTGACAGCCAAGAGACCCAGTACTTC. As protein: CASSFRDSQETQYF.

The V and J genes are TRBV5-1 and TRBJ1-1; D not certain. The CDR3 spans 17 residues. Trimming took off 4 bases at V and 1 base at J, with 20 bases between the two ends. Germline V CDR1 and CDR2: SGHRS, YFSETQ. This CDR3 is CASSLPSRDGKNTEAFF. Written as DNA, the CDR3 is TGCGCCAGCAGCCTACCGAGTCGCGACGGGAAGAACACTGAAGCTTTCTTT.

V gene TRBV6-5 combines with J gene TRBJ1-5; D perhaps matches TRBD1 (5 bases). Germline V gene data show CDR1 as MNHEY and CDR2 as SVGAGI. The CDR3 runs to 14 residues. Trimming pared 6 bases from V and 5 bases from J, leaving 14 bases between. CDR3 amino acids: CASSPAGRDQPQHF. CDR3 sequence (DNA): TGTGCCAGCAGCCCGGCGGGCAGGGATCAGCCCCAGCATTTT.

This chain uses TRBV28 with TRBJ2-3, with 10 bases fitting TRBD1. This CDR3 is built from 16 residues. The J segment lost 4 bases and the V segment lost 3 bases, leaving 7 bases of the junction unmatched. The germline CDR1 and CDR2 sequences are MDHEN and SYDVKM. The CDR3 DNA reads TGTGCCAGCAGTTTCTCGGACAGGGGGTTGGCAGATACGCAGTATTTT. Translation gives CASSFSDRGLADTQYF.

The gene calls are TRBV30 and TRBJ2-3; D ambiguous. With 0 bases removed from V and 4 bases from J, the gap between germline ends came to 17 bases. The CDR3 has 16 residues. Germline CDR1 and CDR2: GTSNPN and SVGIG (reference sequence). CDR3: CAWSVRVSQGADTQYF. Written as DNA, the CDR3 is TGTGCCTGGAGTGTACGCGTCAGCCAAGGTGCAGATACGCAGTATTTT. Together with reference TRBV30 and TRBJ2-3, the CDR3 gives the full variable domain: SQTIHQWPATLVQPVGSPLSLECTVEGTSNPNLYWYRQAAGRGLQLLFYSVGIGQISSEVPQNLSASRPQDRQFILSSKKLLLSDSGFYLCAWSVRVSQGADTQYFGPGTRLTVL.

Here the CDR3 reads CASSPENRSGNYEQYF. In nucleotides, the CDR3 is TGCGCCAGCAGCCCGGAAAATAGGAGCGGGAACTACGAGCAGTACTTC. The chain joins TRBV5-1 to TRBJ2-7; 7 nucleotides agree with TRBD2. Trimming took 4 bases from V and 3 from J; bases not matched to a gene: 13. CDR3 length: 16 residues. Germline V lookup: CDR1 SGHRS, CDR2 YFSETQ.

This clone has only one observation. The rearrangement joins TRBV7-9 to TRBJ1-2; D remains unclear. From germline, CDR1 is SEHNR and CDR2 FQNEAQ (reference sequence). The germline V and J ends were trimmed by 1 base and 5 bases, with 20 bases remaining between them. The CDR3 runs to 17 residues. This CDR3 is CASSLGIYGEREYGYTF. The CDR3 bases are TGTGCCAGCAGCTTAGGGATCTACGGGGAGAGAGAGTATGGCTACACCTTC. The whole variable domain, filled in from reference TRBV7-9 and TRBJ1-2, reads DTGVSQNPRHKITKRGQNVTFRCDPISEHNRLYWYRQTLGQGPEFLTYFQNEAQLEKSRLLSDRFSAERPKGSFSTLEIQRTEQGDSAMYLCASSLGIYGEREYGYTFGSGTRLTVV.

The chain joins TRBV11-1 to TRBJ2-5; 11 bases map to TRBD2. Germline lookup yields CDR1 SGHAT and CDR2 FQDESV (reference sequence). The junction had 12 bases not matched to a gene; V was cut back by 3 bases and J by 0 bases. CDR3 length equals 19 residues. The CDR3 spells CASSFGGLAEIPNQETQYF. CDR3 nucleotide sequence: TGTGCCAGCAGCTTCGGGGGACTAGCGGAAATTCCTAACCAAGAGACCCAGTACTTC.

J is TRBJ1-5 and V is TRBV9, with D maybe TRBD1 (6 bases). Germline V gene data show CDR1 as SGDLS and CDR2 as YYNGEE. Trimming took 5 bases from V and 4 from J, leaving 19 bases between them. The length of the CDR3 is 16 residues. The DNA for the CDR3 is TGTGCCAGCAGATCATGCCGCGGACAGCCAAATCAGCCCCAGCATTTT. Protein: CASRSCRGQPNQPQHF.

This clone has a count of ten or more. This chain uses TRBV9 with TRBJ2-3; a possible D gene is TRBD2 (6 bases). V was shortened by 3 bases and J by 4 bases, with 18 bases between the two germline ends. The CDR3 runs 16 residues. Germline V CDR1 and CDR2: SGDLS, YYNGEE. This CDR3 is CASSAGLDPRADTQYF. As DNA, the CDR3 is TGTGCCAGCAGCGCGGGACTGGACCCACGGGCAGATACGCAGTATTTT. Complete variable domain (other parts from reference TRBV9 and TRBJ2-3): DSGVTQTPKHLITATGQRVTLRCSPRSGDLSVYWYQQSLDQGLQFLIQYYNGEERAKGNILERFSAQQFPDLHSELNLSSLELGDSALYFCASSAGLDPRADTQYFGPGTRLTVL.

The chain carries TRBV7-2 and TRBJ1-2; D is uncertain. V lost 4 bases and J lost 5, with 8 bases in between. Germline values: CDR1 SGHTA, CDR2 FQGNSA. There are 12 residues in the CDR3. As DNA, the CDR3 is TGTGCCAGCAGCTCGGACTTATATGGCTACACCTTC. Translating gives CASSSDLYGYTF. The full variable domain, completed using reference TRBV7-2 and TRBJ1-2, is GAGVSQSPSNKVTEKGKDVELRCDPISGHTALYWYRQSLGQGLEFLIYFQGNSAPDKSGLPSDRFSAERTGGSVSTLTIQRTQQEDSAVYLCASSSDLYGYTFGSGTRLTVV.

With respect to this clone: The same CDR3 arises from other DNA sequences in this sample as well. The chain joins TRBV5-4 to TRBJ2-3; D gene unclear. This CDR3 is built from 12 residues. CDR1 is SGHNT and CDR2 is YYREEE in the germline V gene (reference sequence). The germline V and J ends were trimmed by 2 bases and 0 bases, with 1 base remaining between them. CDR3 in amino acids: CASSFSTDTQYF. DNA of the CDR3: TGTGCCAGCAGCTTCAGCACAGATACGCAGTATTTT.

The chain recombines TRBV27 with TRBJ2-1; the D gene is possibly TRBD1 (6 bases). CDR3 size: 14 residues. Between the trimmed V and J ends, which lost 8 bases and 8 bases, there was a span of 19 bases. The germline gives CDR1 MNHEY, CDR2 SMNVEV (reference sequence). The CDR3 region is CASAPGTLWHEQFF. CDR3 DNA: TGTGCCAGCGCCCCCGGGACACTTTGGCATGAGCAGTTCTTC.